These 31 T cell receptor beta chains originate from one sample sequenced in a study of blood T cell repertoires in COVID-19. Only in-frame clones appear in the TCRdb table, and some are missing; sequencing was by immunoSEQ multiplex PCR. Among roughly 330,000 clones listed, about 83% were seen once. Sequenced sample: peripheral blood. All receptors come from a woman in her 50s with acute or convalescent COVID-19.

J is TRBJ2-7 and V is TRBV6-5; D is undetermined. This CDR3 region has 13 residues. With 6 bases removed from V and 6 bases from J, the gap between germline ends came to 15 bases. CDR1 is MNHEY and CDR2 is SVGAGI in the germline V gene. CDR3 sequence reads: CASSQFEVAEQYF. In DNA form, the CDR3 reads TGTGCCAGCAGCCAGTTTGAGGTTGCCGAGCAGTACTTC.

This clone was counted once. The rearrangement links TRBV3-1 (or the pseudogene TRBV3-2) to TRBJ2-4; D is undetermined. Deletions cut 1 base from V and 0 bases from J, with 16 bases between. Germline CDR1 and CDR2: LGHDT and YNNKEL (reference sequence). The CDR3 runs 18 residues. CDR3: CASSQVLDSRLAKNIQYF. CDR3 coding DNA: TGTGCCAGCAGCCAAGTCCTGGATAGCCGCCTAGCCAAAAACATTCAGTACTTC.

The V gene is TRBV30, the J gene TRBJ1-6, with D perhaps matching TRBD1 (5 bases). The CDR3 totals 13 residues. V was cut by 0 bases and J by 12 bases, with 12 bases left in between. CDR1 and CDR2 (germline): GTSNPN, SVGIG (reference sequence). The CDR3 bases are TGTGCCTGGAGTGTAAGTCAGGGTGGACCCCTCCACTTT. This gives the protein CAWSVSQGGPLHF.

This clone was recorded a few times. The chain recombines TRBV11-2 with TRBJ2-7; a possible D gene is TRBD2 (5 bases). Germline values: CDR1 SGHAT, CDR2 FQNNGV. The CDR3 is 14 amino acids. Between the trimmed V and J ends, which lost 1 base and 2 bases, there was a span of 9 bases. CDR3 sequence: CASSLGSGTYEQYF. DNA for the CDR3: TGTGCCAGCAGCTTAGGTTCCGGGACCTACGAGCAGTACTTC.

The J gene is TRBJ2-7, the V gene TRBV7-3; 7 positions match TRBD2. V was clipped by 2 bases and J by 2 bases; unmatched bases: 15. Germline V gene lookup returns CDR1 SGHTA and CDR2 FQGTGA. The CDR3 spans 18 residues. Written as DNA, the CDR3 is TGTGCCAGCAGCTTAGGGGGTAGCGGGTCCCAGGGACCCTACGAGCAGTACTTC. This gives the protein CASSLGGSGSQGPYEQYF.

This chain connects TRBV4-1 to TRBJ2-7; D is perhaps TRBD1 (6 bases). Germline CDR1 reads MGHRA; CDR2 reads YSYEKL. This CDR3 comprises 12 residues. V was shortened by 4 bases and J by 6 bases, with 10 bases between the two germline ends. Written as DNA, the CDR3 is TGCGCCAGCAGCCTTATAGGGGGCGAGCAGTACTTC. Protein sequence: CASSLIGGEQYF.

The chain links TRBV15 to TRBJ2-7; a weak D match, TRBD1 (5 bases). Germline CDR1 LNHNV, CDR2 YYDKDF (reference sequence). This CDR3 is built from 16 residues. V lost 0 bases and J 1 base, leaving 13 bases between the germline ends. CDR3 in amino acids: CATSRDVTTGSYEQYF. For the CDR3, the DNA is TGTGCCACCAGCAGAGACGTGACCACAGGTTCCTACGAGCAGTACTTC.

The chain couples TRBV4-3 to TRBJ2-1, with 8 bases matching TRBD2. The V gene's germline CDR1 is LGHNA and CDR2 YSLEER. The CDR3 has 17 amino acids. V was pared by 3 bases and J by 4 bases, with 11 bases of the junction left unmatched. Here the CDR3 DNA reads TGCGCCAGCAGCCAGCAGGCCCTAGCGGGTCAGTACAATGAGCAGTTCTTC. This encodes CASSQQALAGQYNEQFF.

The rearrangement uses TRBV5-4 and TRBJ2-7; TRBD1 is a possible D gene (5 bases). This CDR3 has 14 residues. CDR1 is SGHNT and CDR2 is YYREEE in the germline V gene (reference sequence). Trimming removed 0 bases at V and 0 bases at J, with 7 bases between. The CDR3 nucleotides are TGTGCCAGCAGCTTGGACCAGGGCTCCTACGAGCAGTACTTC. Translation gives CASSLDQGSYEQYF. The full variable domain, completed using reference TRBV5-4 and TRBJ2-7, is ETGVTQSPTHLIKTRGQQVTLRCSSQSGHNTVSWYQQALGQGPQFIFQYYREEENGRGNFPPRFSGLQFPNYSSELNVNALELDDSALYLCASSLDQGSYEQYFGPGTRLTVT.

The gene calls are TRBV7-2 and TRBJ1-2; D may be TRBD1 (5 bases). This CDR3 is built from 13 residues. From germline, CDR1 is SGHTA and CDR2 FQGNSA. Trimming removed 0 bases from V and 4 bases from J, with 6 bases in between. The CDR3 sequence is CASSLAGGYGYTF. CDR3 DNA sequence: TGTGCCAGCAGCTTAGCGGGGGGCTATGGCTACACCTTC.

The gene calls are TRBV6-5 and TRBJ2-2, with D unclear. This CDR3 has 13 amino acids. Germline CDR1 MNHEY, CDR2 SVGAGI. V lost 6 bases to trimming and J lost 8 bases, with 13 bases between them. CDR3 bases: TGTGCCAGCAGAAATACAGTGATTGGGGAGCTGTTTTTT. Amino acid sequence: CASRNTVIGELFF.

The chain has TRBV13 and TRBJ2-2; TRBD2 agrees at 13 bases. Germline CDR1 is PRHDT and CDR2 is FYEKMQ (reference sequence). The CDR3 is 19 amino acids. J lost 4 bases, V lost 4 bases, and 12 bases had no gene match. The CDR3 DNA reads TGTGCCAGCAGCTCCTATACTAGCGGGAGGGCCGGAGGCACCGGGGAGCTGTTTTTT. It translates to CASSSYTSGRAGGTGELFF.

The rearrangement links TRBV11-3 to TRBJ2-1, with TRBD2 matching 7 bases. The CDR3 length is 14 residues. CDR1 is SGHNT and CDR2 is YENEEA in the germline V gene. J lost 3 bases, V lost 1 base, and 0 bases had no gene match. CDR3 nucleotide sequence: TGTGCCAGCAGCTTAGCGGGAGGCTACAATGAGCAGTTCTTC. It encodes CASSLAGGYNEQFF.

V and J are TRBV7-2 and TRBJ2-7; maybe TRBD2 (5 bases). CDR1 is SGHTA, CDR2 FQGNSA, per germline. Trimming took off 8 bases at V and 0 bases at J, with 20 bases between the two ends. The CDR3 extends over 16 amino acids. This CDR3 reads CASSVEGRGISYEQYF. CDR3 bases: TGTGCCAGCTCCGTCGAGGGCAGAGGAATCTCCTACGAGCAGTACTTC.

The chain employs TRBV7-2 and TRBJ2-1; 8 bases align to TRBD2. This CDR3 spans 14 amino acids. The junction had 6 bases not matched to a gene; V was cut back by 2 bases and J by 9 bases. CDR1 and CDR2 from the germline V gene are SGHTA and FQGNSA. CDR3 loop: CASSLRTSPPEQFF. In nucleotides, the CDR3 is TGTGCCAGCAGCTTACGGACTAGCCCGCCTGAGCAGTTCTTC.

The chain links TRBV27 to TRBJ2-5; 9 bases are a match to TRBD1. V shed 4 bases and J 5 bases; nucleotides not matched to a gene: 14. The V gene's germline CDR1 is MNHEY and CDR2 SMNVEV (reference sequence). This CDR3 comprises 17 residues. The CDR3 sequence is CASSYYRGLGGGETQYF. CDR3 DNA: TGTGCCAGCAGTTACTACAGGGGGCTTGGTGGTGGGGAGACCCAGTACTTC.

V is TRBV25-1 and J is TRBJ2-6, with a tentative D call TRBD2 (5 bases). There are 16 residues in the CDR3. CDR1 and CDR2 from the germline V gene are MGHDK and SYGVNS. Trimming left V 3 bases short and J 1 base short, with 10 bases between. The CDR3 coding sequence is TGTGCCAGCAGTGACAGGACGGGATCTGGGGCCAACGTCCTGACTTTC. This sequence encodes CASSDRTGSGANVLTF.

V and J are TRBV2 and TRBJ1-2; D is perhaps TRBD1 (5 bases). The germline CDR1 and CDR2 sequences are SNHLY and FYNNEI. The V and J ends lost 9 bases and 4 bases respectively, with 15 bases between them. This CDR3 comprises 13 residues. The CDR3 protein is CARNARVAYGYTF. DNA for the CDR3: TGTGCCAGAAACGCCAGGGTGGCCTATGGCTACACCTTC.

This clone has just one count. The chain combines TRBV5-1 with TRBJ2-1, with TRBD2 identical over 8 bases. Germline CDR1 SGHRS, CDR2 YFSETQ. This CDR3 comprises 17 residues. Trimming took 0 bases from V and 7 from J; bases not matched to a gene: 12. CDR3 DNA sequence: TGCGCCAGCAGCTTGGCGCTAGCGGGTCAGGGTTTTAATGAGCAGTTCTTC. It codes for CASSLALAGQGFNEQFF.

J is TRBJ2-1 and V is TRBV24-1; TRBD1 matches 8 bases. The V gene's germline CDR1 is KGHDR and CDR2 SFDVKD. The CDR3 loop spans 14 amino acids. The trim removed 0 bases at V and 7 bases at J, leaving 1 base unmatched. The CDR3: CATSDLYRGNEQFF. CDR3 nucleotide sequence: TGTGCCACCAGTGATTTGTACAGGGGGAATGAGCAGTTCTTC.

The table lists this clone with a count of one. CDR3: CASSQEHYLASYNEQFF. CDR3 sequence (DNA): TGTGCCAGCAGCCAAGAGCATTACCTAGCAAGCTACAATGAGCAGTTCTTC. The V call is TRBV4-2, the J call TRBJ2-1, with D maybe TRBD2 (5 bases). Trimming cost V 0 bases and J 3 bases, with 15 bases left between them. CDR3 size: 17 residues. Per germline, CDR1 LGHNA and CDR2 YNFKEQ.

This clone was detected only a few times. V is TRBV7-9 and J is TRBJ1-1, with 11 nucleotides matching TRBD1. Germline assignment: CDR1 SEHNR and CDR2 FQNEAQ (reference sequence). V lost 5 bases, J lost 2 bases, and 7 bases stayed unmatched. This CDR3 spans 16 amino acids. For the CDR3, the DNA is TGTGCCAGCAGCGGAGGGACAGGGGGGAGAAACACTGAAGCTTTCTTT. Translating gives CASSGGTGGRNTEAFF. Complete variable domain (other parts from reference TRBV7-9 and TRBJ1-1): DTGVSQNPRHKITKRGQNVTFRCDPISEHNRLYWYRQTLGQGPEFLTYFQNEAQLEKSRLLSDRFSAERPKGSFSTLEIQRTEQGDSAMYLCASSGGTGGRNTEAFFGQGTRLTVV.

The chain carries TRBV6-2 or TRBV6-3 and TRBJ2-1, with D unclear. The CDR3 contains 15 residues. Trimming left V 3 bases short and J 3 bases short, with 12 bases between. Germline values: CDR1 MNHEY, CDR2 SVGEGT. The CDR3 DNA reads TGTGCCAGCAGTTATTTGTACTCTAACTACAATGAGCAGTTCTTC. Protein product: CASSYLYSNYNEQFF.

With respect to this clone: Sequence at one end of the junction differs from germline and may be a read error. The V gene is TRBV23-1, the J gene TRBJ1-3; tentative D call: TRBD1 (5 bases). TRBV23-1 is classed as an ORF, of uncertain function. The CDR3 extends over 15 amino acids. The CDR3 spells CASNQGALSGNTIYF. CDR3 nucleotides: TGCGCCAGCAATCAAGGGGCCCTCTCTGGAAACACCATATATTTT.

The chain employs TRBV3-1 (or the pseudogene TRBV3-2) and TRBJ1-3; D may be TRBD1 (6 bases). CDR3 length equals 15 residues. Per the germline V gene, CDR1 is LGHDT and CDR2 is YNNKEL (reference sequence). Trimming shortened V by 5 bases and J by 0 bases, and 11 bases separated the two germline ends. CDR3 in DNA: TGTGCCAGCAGCTCACAGGGCCTCTCTGGAAACACCATATATTTT. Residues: CASSSQGLSGNTIYF.

This CDR3 reads CASSYRAPNSPLHF. CDR3 nucleotide sequence: TGTGCCAGCAGTTACAGGGCCCCGAATTCACCCCTCCACTTT. The chain joins TRBV27 to TRBJ1-6; possibly TRBD1 for D (6 bases). Germline CDR1 reads MNHEY; CDR2 reads SMNVEV (reference sequence). The V end was cut by 4 bases, the J end by 7 bases, with 11 bases between. The length of the CDR3 is 14 residues.

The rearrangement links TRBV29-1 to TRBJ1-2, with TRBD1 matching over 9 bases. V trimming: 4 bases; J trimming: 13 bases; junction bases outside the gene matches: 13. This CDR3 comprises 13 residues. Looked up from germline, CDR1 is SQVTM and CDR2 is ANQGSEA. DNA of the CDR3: TGCAGCGTTGCCCCAAGGGGACAGGGTTATTTCACCTTC. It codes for CSVAPRGQGYFTF.

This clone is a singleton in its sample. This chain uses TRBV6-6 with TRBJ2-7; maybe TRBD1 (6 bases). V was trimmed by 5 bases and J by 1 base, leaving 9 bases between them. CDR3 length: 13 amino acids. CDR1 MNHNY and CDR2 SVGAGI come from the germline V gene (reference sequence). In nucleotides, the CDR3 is TGTGCCAGCAGTCGACAGGATTCCTACGAGCAGTACTTC. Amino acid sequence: CASSRQDSYEQYF.

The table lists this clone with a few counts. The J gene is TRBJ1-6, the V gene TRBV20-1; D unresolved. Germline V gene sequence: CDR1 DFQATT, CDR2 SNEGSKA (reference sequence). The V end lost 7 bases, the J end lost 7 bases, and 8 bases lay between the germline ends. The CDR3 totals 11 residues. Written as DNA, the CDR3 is TGCAGTGTTGTACAGAATTCACCCCTCCACTTT. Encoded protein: CSVVQNSPLHF.

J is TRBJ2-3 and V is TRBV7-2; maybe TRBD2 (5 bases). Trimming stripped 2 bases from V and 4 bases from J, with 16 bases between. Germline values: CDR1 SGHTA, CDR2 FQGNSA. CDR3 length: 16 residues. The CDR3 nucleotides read TGTGCCAGCAGCTTATTGGGCGGGTACCGCCCAGATACGCAGTATTTT. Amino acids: CASSLLGGYRPDTQYF.

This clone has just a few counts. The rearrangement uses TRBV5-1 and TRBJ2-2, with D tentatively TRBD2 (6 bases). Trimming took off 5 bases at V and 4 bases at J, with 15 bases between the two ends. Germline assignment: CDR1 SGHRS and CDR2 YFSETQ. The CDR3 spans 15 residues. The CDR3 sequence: CASSLRLDGTGELFF. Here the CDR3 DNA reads TGCGCCAGCAGTCTCCGACTAGACGGCACCGGGGAGCTGTTTTTT.